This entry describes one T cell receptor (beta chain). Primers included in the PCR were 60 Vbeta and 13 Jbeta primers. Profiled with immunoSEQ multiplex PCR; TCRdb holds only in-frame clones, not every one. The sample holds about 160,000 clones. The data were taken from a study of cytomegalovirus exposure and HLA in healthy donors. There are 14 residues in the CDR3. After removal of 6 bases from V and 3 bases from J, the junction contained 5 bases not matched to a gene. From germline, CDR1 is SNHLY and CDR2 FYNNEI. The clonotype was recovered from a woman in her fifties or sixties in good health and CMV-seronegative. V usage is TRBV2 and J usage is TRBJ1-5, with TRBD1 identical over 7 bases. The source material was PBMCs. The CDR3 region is CASSRDSHNQPQHF. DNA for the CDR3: TGTGCCAGCAGCCGGGACAGTCACAATCAGCCCCAGCATTTT.